Presented here are 12 T cell receptor beta chains from one specimen sequenced in a study of cytomegalovirus exposure and HLA in healthy donors. PCR primers comprised 60 Vbeta and 13 Jbeta primers. Only in-frame clones appear in the TCRdb table, and some are missing; sequencing was by immunoSEQ multiplex PCR. Altogether more than 150,000 clones are present, approximately 78% being singletons, with the ten largest covering 1.1% to 1.5%. The sequenced material came from PBMCs. The receptors come from a male donor in good health and CMV-seronegative.

This clone was detected once. This rearrangement joins TRBV4-3 to TRBJ1-1; 10 bases agree with TRBD1. This CDR3 region has 14 residues. After removal of 3 bases from V and 10 bases from J, the junction contained 8 bases not matched to a gene. Germline CDR1 is LGHNA and CDR2 is YSLEER. Here the CDR3 DNA reads TGCGCCAGCAGCCACGGGGGACAGGGGAGAACAGCTTTCTTT. It codes for CASSHGGQGRTAFF.

The table lists this clone with a count of one. The chain is built from TRBV11-1 and TRBJ2-1; tentatively, D is TRBD1 (6 bases). Trimming stripped 2 bases from V and 6 bases from J, with 11 bases between. Germline CDR1 reads SGHAT; CDR2 reads FQDESV (reference sequence). This CDR3 is built from 14 residues. For the CDR3, the DNA is TGTGCCAGCAGCTTAAGGGGGTACGTCAATGAGCAGTTCTTC. Translating gives CASSLRGYVNEQFF. Supplemented by reference TRBV11-1 and TRBJ2-1, the full variable domain reads EAEVAQSPRYKITEKSQAVAFWCDPISGHATLYWYRQILGQGPELLVQFQDESVVDDSQLPKDRFSAERLKGVDSTLKIQPAELGDSAMYLCASSLRGYVNEQFFGPGTRLTVL.

The V gene is TRBV27, the J gene TRBJ1-2, with TRBD1 identical over 8 bases. Germline trimming cut 0 bases from V and 4 bases from J; bases unmatched to any gene: 7. The CDR3 is 16 residues long. Germline lookup yields CDR1 MNHEY and CDR2 SMNVEV (reference sequence). The CDR3 reads CASSLSFRGHPYGYTF. The CDR3 DNA reads TGTGCCAGCAGTTTATCATTCAGGGGGCACCCCTATGGCTACACCTTC.

The chain recombines TRBV5-1 with TRBJ1-4; 11 bases map to TRBD1. The trim removed 3 bases at V and 8 bases at J, leaving 9 bases unmatched. Germline values: CDR1 SGHRS, CDR2 YFSETQ. This CDR3 contains 16 residues. This chain's CDR3 is CASSSGTGGYQEKLFF. The CDR3 coding sequence is TGCGCCAGCAGCTCCGGGACAGGGGGATATCAGGAAAAACTGTTTTTT.

This clone was observed a handful of times. This chain uses TRBV20-1 with TRBJ2-3; D is unresolved. The CDR3 covers 11 residues. Germline assignment: CDR1 DFQATT and CDR2 SNEGSKA (reference sequence). V was trimmed by 6 bases and J by 3 bases, leaving 7 bases between them. CDR3 coding DNA: TGCAGTGCCCCTAGAACAGATACGCAGTATTTT. This codes for CSAPRTDTQYF.

This clone was detected only a few times. This rearrangement joins TRBV27 to TRBJ1-2, with 9 bases that match TRBD1. The trim removed 3 bases at V and 8 bases at J, leaving 10 bases unmatched. This CDR3 region has 15 residues. The germline CDR1 and CDR2 sequences are MNHEY and SMNVEV (reference sequence). The CDR3 region has the DNA TGTGCCAGCAGTTTGGCGGGACAGGGAATCTCGGGCTACACCTTC. This encodes CASSLAGQGISGYTF.

The rearrangement uses TRBV5-1 and TRBJ1-6; 7 bases agree with TRBD1. The CDR3 is made up of 15 amino acids. Germline lookup yields CDR1 SGHRS and CDR2 YFSETQ. The junction had 4 bases not matched to a gene; V was cut back by 0 bases and J by 7 bases. The CDR3, as DNA: TGCGCCAGCAGCTTGGTTACAGGGGAAAATTCACCCCTCCACTTT. Translated, it gives CASSLVTGENSPLHF.

The chain couples TRBV29-1 to TRBJ2-5; D not resolved. CDR3 length equals 12 residues. The V gene's germline CDR1 is SQVTM and CDR2 ANQGSEA. Trimming removed 4 bases at V and 4 bases at J, with 10 bases between. The CDR3 sequence: CSVGVARETQYF. CDR3 bases: TGCAGCGTTGGTGTCGCGAGAGAGACCCAGTACTTC.

CDR3 residues: CASSQDFGSYEQYF. The CDR3 coding sequence is TGTGCCAGCAGTCAGGACTTCGGCTCCTACGAGCAGTACTTC. This rearrangement joins TRBV6-4 to TRBJ2-7, with D possibly matching TRBD2 (5 bases). Germline CDR1 is MRHNA and CDR2 is SNTAGT. With 5 bases removed from V and 0 bases from J, the gap between germline ends came to 11 bases. CDR3 length equals 14 residues.

The CDR3: CASSLMGTSGSYEQYF. The CDR3 DNA is TGTGCCAGCAGTTTAATGGGGACTAGCGGGTCCTACGAGCAGTACTTC. The chain joins TRBV28 to TRBJ2-5; TRBD2 aligns across 12 bases. The DNA end favors TRBJ2-7, so the J call may be wrong. The CDR3 contains 16 residues. Germline assignment: CDR1 MDHEN and CDR2 SYDVKM.

This clone occurred a few times. V is TRBV4-3 and J is TRBJ2-2; tentative D call: TRBD1 (6 bases). Germline V lookup: CDR1 LGHNA, CDR2 YSLEER. The germline V and J ends were trimmed by 1 base and 6 bases, with 12 bases remaining between them. CDR3 length equals 15 residues. CDR3 loop: CASSQGQAGPGELFF. CDR3 bases: TGCGCCAGCAGCCAAGGACAGGCGGGCCCCGGGGAGCTGTTTTTT.

The gene calls are TRBV7-2 and TRBJ1-1; D is unresolved. This CDR3 spans 13 amino acids. The ends were cut back, 1 base at V and 4 bases at J, with 7 bases in the middle. The germline V gene has CDR1 SGHTA and CDR2 FQGNSA. This CDR3 is CASSLVSFTEAFF. CDR3 in DNA: TGTGCCAGCAGCTTAGTAAGCTTCACTGAAGCTTTCTTT.